The clone carrying this TCR beta chain came up a few times. What it binds is unknown. Germline V gives CDR1 ENHRY, CDR2 SYGVKD. The CDR3 runs to 15 residues. V lost 3 bases and J 4 bases, leaving 15 bases between the germline ends. This specimen belongs to a study of shared clonotypes between healthy human individuals. Study at large: Donor ages ranged 18 to 49 years: a couple of women, a few men.

Some 28,000 T cell genomes (around 0.2 ug DNA) went into each sorted-subset replicate. Here immunoSEQ multiplex PCR was the method, and the copy in TCRdb shows in-frame clones only, minus some. The data hold nearly 1 million clones, with less than 85% observed a single time. Study-wide results and limits: A reduction in generation probabilities was seen for non-shared clonotypes relative to those shared by all four donors.

All donors were Caucasian adults living in Nashville, Tennessee. The sequence was collected from a man younger than 35 in good health. Sequencing was done on a sample of memory CD4+ T cells sorted from blood. Subset indicated: CD45RA-negative fraction. This chain joins TRBV10-3 and TRBJ1-2; no firm D call. The CDR3 here is CAISDSRTPLYGYTF. In DNA form, the CDR3 reads TGTGCCATCAGTGATTCCCGGACTCCCCTCTATGGCTACACCTTC.